This TCR beta chain was recorded in a study of cytomegalovirus exposure and HLA in healthy donors. Germline values: CDR1 SQVTM, CDR2 ANQGSEA. The junction had 7 bases not matched to a gene; V was cut back by 8 bases and J by 4 bases. The CDR3 loop spans 13 amino acids. Study-level findings and limits: For presence/absence analyses, sequencing depth was assumed to be roughly uniform across donors. Earlier analysis found most TCR beta V segments productive about 87% or about 30% of the time. Being indistinguishable, some V segments were excluded, TRBV6-2 and TRBV6-3 among them.

60 Vbeta and 13 Jbeta primers were used in PCR. Profiled with immunoSEQ multiplex PCR; TCRdb holds only in-frame clones, not every one. The sample yields roughly 200,000 clones, approximately 85% seen once. This clone was observed a few times. What it binds is unknown. Sequenced input: PBMCs. The chain uses TRBV29-1 and TRBJ2-1; 8 bases are a match to TRBD2. The source of this sequence is a woman between 45 and 65 years old in good health and CMV-seronegative. The chain's CDR3 is CSSGASGYNEQFF. The CDR3 coding sequence is TGCAGCTCCGGGGCTAGCGGGTACAATGAGCAGTTCTTC.